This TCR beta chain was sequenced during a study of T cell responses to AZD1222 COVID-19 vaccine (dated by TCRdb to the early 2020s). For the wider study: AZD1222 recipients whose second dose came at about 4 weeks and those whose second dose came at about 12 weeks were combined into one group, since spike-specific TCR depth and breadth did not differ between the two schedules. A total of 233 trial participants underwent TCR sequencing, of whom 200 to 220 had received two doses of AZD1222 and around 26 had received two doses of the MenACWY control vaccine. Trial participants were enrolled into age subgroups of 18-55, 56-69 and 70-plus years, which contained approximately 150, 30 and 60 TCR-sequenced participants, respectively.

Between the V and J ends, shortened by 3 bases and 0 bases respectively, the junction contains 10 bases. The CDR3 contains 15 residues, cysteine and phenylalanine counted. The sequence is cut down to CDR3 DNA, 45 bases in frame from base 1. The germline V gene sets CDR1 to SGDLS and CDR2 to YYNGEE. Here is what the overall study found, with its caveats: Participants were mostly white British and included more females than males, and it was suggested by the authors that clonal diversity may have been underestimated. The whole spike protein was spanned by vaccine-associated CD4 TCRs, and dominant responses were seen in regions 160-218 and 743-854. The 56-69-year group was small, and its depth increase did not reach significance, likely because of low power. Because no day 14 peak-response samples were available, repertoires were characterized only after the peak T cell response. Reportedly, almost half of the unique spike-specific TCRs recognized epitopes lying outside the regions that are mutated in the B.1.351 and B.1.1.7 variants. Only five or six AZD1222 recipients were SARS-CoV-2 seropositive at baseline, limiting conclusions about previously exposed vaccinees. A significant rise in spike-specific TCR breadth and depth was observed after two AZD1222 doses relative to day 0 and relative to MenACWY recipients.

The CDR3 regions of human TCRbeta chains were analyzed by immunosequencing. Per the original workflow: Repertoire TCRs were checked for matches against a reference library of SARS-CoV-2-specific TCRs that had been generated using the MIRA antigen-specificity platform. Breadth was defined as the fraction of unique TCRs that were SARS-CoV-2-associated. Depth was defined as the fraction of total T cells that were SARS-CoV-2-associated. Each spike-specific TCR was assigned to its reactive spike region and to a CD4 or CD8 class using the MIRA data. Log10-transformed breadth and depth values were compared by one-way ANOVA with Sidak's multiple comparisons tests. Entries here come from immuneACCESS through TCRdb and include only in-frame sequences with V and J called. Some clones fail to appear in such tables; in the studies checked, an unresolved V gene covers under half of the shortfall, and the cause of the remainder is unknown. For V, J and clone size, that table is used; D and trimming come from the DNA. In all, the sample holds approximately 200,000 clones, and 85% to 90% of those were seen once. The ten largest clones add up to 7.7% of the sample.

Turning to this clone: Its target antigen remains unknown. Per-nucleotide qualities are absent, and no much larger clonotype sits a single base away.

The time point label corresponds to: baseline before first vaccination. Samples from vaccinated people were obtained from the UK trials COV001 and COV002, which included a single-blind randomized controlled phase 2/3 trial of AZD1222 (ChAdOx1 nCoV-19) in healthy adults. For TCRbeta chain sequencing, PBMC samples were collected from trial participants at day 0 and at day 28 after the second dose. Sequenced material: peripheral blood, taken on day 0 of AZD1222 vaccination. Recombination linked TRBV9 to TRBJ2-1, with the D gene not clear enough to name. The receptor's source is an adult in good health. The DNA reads TGTGCCAGCAGCGCCGACCCGACCTCCTACAATGAGCAGTTCTTC. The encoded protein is CASSADPTSYNEQFF.